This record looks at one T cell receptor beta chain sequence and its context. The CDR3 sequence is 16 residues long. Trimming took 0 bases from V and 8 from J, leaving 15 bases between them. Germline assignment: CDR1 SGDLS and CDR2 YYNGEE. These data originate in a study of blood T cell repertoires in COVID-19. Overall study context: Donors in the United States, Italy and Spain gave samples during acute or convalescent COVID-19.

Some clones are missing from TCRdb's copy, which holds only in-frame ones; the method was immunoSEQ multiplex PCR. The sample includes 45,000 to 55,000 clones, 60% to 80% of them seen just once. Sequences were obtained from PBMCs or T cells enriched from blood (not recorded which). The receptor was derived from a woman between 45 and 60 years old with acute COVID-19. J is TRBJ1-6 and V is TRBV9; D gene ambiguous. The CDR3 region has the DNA TGTGCCAGCAGCGTAGCTACCGCCAAGGGAGATTCACCCCTCCACTTT. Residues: CASSVATAKGDSPLHF.